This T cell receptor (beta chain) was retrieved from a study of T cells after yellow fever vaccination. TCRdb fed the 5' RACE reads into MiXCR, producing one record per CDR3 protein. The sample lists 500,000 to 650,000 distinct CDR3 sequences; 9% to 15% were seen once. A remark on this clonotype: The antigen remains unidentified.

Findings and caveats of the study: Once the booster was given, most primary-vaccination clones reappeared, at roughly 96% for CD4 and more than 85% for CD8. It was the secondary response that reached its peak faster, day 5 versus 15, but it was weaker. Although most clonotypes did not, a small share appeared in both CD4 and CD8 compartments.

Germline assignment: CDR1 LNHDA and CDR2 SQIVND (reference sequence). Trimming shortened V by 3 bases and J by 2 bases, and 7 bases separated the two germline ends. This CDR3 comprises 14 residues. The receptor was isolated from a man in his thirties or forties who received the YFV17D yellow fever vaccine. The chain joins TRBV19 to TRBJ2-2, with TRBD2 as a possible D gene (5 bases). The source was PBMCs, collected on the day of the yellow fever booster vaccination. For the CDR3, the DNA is TGTGCCAGTAGTATCCCGGGAAACACCGGGGAGCTGTTTTTT. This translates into CASSIPGNTGELFF.